This entry concerns a single T cell receptor beta chain. The antigen is unknown. CDR3 length: 14 amino acids. Trimming removed 4 bases from V and 3 bases from J; junction bases left unmatched: 5. Germline CDR1 is SQVTM and CDR2 is ANQGSEA. Original data processing: Filtering was not the same, since immunoSEQ gave junction-only sequences without quality scores. The assay was immunoSEQ multiplex PCR, and TCRdb's table has in-frame clones only and misses some. V, J and clone size are those of that table, while D and trimming were read from the DNA. The sample yields a few million clones, approximately 95% seen once. The sample is drawn from a study of shared clonotypes between healthy human individuals. As for the study in general: The study used three CD4 naive, three CD4 memory, two CD8 naive and one CD8 memory plate per donor. Findings and limits, study-wide: Collection of samples was limited to blood; tissue repertoires likely differ. A reduction in generation probabilities was seen for non-shared clonotypes relative to those shared by all four donors.

The specimen was naive CD4+ T cells from PBMCs. Documented subset: CD45RA+ positively selected. This sequence joins TRBV29-1 and TRBJ2-5; 10 bases align to TRBD2. The sequence derives from a man aged 18 to 29 in good health. Some clones in this sample may be carry-over from other donors' samples. The CDR3: CSVAFTSGKETQYF. In nucleotides, the CDR3 is TGCAGCGTTGCTTTCACTAGCGGGAAAGAGACCCAGTACTTC. Full variable domain (outside the CDR3, taken from reference TRBV29-1 and TRBJ2-5): SAVISQKPSRDICQRGTSLTIQCQVDSQVTMMFWYRQQPGQSLTLIATANQGSEATYESGFVIDKFPISRPNLTFSTLTVSNMSPEDSSIYLCSVAFTSGKETQYFGPGTRLLVL.